Below are 3 T cell receptor beta chains sequenced from a single sample in a study of T cells in Graves' hyperthyroidism and ophthalmopathy. Amplified regions were TCR beta CDR3 sequences from RNA transcripts. The TCR CDR3 first-round RT-PCR relied on the HTBI primer set. TCRdb reanalysed the multiplex PCR reads using MiXCR and keeps one entry per CDR3 protein. The sample contains 650,000 to 700,000 distinct CDR3 sequences, 15% to 20% of which appear only once. Source material: blood. These receptors originate from a man in his forties or fifties with Graves' hyperthyroidism.

The chain links TRBV4-1 to TRBJ2-7; D is uncertain. CDR1 MGHRA and CDR2 YSYEKL come from the germline V gene. V lost 2 bases and J 7 bases, leaving 9 bases between the germline ends. The CDR3 covers 12 residues. The CDR3 spells CASSQLLGEQYF. In DNA, the CDR3 is TGCGCCAGCAGCCAATTACTGGGGGAGCAGTACTTC.

This rearrangement joins TRBV3-1 to TRBJ2-5, with TRBD2 identical over 13 bases. The trim removed 3 bases at V and 5 bases at J, leaving 6 bases unmatched. Per germline, CDR1 LGHDT and CDR2 YNNKEL (reference sequence). The CDR3 sequence is 16 residues long. The CDR3 loop is CASSQGLAGFGETQYF. The DNA of the CDR3 is TGTGCCAGCAGCCAGGGACTAGCGGGATTTGGGGAGACCCAGTACTTC.

The V gene is TRBV10-1, the J gene TRBJ2-1, with unresolved D. Deletions cut 0 bases from V and 3 bases from J, with 15 bases between. The length of the CDR3 is 17 residues. Germline lookup yields CDR1 WNHNN and CDR2 SYGVQD (reference sequence). The CDR3, as DNA: TGCGCCAGCAGTGAGTCGTATGTCGACACCGGCTACAATGAGCAGTTCTTC. This translates into CASSESYVDTGYNEQFF.